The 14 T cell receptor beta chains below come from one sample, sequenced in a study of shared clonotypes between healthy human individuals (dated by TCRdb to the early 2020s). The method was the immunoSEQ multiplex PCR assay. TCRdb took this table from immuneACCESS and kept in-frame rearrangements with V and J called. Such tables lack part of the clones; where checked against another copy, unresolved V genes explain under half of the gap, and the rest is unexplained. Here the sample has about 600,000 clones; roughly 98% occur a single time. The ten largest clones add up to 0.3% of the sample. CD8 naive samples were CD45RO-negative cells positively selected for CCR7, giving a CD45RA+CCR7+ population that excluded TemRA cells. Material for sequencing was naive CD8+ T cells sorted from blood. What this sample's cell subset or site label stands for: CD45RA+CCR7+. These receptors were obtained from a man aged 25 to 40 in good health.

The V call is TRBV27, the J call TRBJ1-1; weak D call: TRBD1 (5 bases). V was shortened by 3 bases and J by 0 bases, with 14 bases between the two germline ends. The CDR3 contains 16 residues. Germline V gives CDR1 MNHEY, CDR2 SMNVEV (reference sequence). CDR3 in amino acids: CASSFSSGNMNTEAFF. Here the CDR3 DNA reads TGTGCCAGCAGTTTCTCATCAGGGAACATGAACACTGAAGCTTTCTTT.

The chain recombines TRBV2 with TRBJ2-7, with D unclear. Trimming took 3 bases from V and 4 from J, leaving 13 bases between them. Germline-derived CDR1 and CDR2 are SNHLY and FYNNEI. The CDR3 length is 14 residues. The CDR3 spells CASSDKGLPYEQYF. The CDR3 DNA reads TGTGCCAGCAGTGACAAGGGCCTCCCGTACGAGCAGTACTTC.

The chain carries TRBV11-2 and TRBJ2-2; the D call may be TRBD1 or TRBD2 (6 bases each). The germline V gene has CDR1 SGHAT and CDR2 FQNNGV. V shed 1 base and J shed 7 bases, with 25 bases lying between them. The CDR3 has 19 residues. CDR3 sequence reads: CASSLGATGAFWFVGELFF. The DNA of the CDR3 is TGTGCCAGCAGCTTAGGGGCTACGGGGGCTTTCTGGTTTGTCGGGGAGCTGTTTTTT. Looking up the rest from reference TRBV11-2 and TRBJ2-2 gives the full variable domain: EAGVAQSPRYKIIEKRQSVAFWCNPISGHATLYWYQQILGQGPKLLIQFQNNGVVDDSQLPKDRFSAERLKGVDSTLKIQPAKLEDSAVYLCASSLGATGAFWFVGELFFGEGSRLTVL.

CDR3 sequence (DNA): TGTGCCAGCAGCTTATTCGGCGGGCAGCCCCAGCATTTT. It codes for CASSLFGGQPQHF. The chain uses TRBV7-3 and TRBJ1-5; the D is unclear. This CDR3 has 13 amino acids. Germline lookup yields CDR1 SGHTA and CDR2 FQGTGA. Trimming took off 2 bases at V and 7 bases at J, with 9 bases between the two ends.

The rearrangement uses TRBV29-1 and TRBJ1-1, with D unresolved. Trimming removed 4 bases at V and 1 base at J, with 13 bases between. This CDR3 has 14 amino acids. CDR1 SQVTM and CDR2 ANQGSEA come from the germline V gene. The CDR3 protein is CSVGRLGSNTEAFF. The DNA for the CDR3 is TGCAGCGTTGGAAGATTAGGGTCGAACACTGAAGCTTTCTTT.

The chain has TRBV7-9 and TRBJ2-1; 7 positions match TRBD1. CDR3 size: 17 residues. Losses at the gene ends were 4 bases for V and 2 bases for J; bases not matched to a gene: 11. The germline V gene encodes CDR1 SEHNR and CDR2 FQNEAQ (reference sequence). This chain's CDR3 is CASSSRQQGETYNEQFF. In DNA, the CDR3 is TGTGCCAGCAGCTCCCGACAGCAGGGGGAGACCTACAATGAGCAGTTCTTC.

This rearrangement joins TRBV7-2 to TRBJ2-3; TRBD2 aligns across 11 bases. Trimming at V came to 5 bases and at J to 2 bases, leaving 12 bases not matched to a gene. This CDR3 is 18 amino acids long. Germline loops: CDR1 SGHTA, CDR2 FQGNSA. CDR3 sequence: CASSAGTSGGTTTDTQYF. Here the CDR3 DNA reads TGTGCCAGCAGCGCCGGGACTAGCGGTGGAACCACCACAGATACGCAGTATTTT. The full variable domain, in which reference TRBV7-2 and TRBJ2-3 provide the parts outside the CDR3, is GAGVSQSPSNKVTEKGKDVELRCDPISGHTALYWYRQSLGQGLEFLIYFQGNSAPDKSGLPSDRFSAERTGGSVSTLTIQRTQQEDSAVYLCASSAGTSGGTTTDTQYFGPGTRLTVL.

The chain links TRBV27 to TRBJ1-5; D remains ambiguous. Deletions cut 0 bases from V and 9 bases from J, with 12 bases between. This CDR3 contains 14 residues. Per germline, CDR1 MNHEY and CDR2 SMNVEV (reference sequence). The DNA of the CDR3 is TGTGCCAGCAGTTTATCGAGCGTTAGGAGGCCCCAGCATTTT. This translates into CASSLSSVRRPQHF.

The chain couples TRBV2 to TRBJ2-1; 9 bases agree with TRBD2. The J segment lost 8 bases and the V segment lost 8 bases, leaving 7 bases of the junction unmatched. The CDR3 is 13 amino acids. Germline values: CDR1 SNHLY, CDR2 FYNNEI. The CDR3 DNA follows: TGTGCCAGCGAGGAGGCTAGCGGGGATGAGCAGTTCTTC. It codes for CASEEASGDEQFF.

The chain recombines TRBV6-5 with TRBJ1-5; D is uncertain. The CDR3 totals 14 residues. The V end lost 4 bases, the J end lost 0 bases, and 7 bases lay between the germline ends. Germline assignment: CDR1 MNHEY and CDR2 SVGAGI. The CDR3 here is CASSSGNSNQPQHF. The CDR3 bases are TGTGCCAGCAGTTCGGGCAATAGCAATCAGCCCCAGCATTTT.

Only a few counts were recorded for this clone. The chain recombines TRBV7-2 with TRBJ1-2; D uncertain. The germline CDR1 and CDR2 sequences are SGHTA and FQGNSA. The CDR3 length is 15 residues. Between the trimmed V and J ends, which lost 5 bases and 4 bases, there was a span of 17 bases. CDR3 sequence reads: CASSGGDGKTYGYTF. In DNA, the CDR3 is TGTGCCAGCAGCGGAGGAGACGGAAAGACCTATGGCTACACCTTC.

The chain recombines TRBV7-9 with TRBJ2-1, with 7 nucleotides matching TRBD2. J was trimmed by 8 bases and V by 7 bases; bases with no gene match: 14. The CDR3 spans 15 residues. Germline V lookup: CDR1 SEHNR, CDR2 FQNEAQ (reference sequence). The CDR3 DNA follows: TGTGCCAGCAACCAAGCGGGATCTTCATTCGATGAGCAGTTCTTC. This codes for CASNQAGSSFDEQFF.

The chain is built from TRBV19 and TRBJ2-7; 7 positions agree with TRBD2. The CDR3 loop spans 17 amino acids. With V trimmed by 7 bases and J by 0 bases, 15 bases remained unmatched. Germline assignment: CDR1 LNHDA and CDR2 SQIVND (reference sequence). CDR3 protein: CASTKQHRDYSSYEQYF. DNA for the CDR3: TGTGCCAGTACCAAACAACACCGGGACTACAGCTCCTACGAGCAGTACTTC.

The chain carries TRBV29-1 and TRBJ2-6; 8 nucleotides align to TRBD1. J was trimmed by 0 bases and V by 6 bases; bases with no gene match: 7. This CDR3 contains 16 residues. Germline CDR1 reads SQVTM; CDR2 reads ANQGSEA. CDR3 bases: TGCAGCGTGGGGACGACAGGGGCCTCTGGGGCCAACGTCCTGACTTTC. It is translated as CSVGTTGASGANVLTF.